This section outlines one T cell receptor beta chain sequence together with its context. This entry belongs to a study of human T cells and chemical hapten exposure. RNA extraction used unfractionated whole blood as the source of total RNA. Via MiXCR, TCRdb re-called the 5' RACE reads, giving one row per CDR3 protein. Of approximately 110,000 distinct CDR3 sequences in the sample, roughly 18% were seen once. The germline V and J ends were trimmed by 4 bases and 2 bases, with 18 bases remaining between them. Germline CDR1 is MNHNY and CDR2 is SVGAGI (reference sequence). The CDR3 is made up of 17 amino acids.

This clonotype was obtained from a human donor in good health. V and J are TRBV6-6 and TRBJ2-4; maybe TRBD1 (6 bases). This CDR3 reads CASSSRVEGHTKNIQYF. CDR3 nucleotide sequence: TGTGCCAGCAGTTCCCGCGTCGAGGGACACACCAAAAACATTCAGTACTTC.